This T cell receptor (beta chain) was captured by sequencing in a study of blood T cell repertoires in COVID-19. Study-level information: The origin of the acute and convalescent COVID-19 samples was the United States, Italy and Spain. Nucleic acid was either cDNA or gDNA, and it came from T cells, B-cell-depleted T cells, or PBMCs.

CDR1 and CDR2 from the germline V gene are SQVTM and ANQGSEA. Deletions cut 5 bases from V and 2 bases from J, with 12 bases between. The CDR3 is 13 amino acids. Original analysis: Estimation of nucleated cell counts was performed using reference gene primer amplification. The repertoire was sequenced with immunoSEQ multiplex PCR; TCRdb's copy has only in-frame clones and lacks some. Clone size and V and J calls were adopted from that table, with D and trimming inferred from the DNA. The sample has 300,000 to 400,000 clones; approximately 86% are singletons. Seattle patient enrollment occurred during active infection, with longitudinal follow-up thereafter.

This rearrangement joins TRBV29-1 to TRBJ1-1; possible D gene TRBD1, 5 bases. The sample taken for sequencing was peripheral blood. The sequence was collected from a woman aged 55-69 years with COVID-19, enrolled during active disease. This CDR3 is CSVFQGTNTEAFF. The CDR3 DNA follows: TGCAGCGTTTTTCAGGGAACCAACACTGAAGCTTTCTTT.